This entry features one T cell receptor beta chain sequence. This CDR3 is 18 amino acids long. The ends lost 3 bases at V and 6 bases at J; junction bases unmatched: 15. In germline, CDR1 is LNHDA, CDR2 SQIVND (reference sequence). The sample is drawn from a study of blood T cell repertoires in COVID-19. Allocation to cohorts depended on clinical history reported by the participants. Assay used: immunoSEQ multiplex PCR; TCRdb lists only in-frame clones, some missing. The sample holds roughly 240,000 clones, just under 90% seen once. The J gene is TRBJ2-2, the V gene TRBV19, with 8 nucleotides matching TRBD1. The sequenced material came from PBMCs or T cells enriched from blood (not recorded which). This TCR was sampled from a man aged 50 to 59 who had been exposed to COVID-19. The CDR3 bases are TGTGCCAGTAGTATCTCAAGGACAGGGAGGATAGGAGCCGGGGAGCTGTTTTTT. Its translation is CASSISRTGRIGAGELFF.